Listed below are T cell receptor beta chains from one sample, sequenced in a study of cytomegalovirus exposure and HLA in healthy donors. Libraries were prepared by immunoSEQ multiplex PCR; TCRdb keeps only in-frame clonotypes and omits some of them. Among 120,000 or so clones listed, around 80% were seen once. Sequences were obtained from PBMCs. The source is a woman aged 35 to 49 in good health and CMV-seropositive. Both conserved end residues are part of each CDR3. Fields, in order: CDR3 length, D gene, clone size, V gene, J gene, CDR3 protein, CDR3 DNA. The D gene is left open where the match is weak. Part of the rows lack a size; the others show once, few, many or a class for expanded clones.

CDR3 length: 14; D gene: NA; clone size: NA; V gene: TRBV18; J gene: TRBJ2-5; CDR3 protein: CASSPPTGPETQYF; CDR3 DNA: TGTGCCAGCTCACCACCGACAGGTCCAGAGACCCAGTACTTC
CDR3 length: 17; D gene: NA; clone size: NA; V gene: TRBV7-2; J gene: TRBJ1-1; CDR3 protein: CASSPSQWGRGNTEAFF; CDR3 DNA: TGTGCCAGCAGCCCCTCCCAGTGGGGCAGGGGGAACACTGAAGCTTTCTTT
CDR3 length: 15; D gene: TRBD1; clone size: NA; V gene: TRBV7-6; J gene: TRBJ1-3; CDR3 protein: CASSRQGALGNTIYF; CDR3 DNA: TGTGCCAGCAGTCGACAGGGGGCTTTGGGAAACACCATATATTTT
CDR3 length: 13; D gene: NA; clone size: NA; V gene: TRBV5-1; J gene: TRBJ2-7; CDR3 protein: CASSLTQRAEQYF; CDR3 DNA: TGCGCCAGCAGCTTGACCCAGCGAGCCGAGCAGTACTTC
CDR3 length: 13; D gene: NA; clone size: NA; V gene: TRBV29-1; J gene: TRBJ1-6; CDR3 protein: CSVASSYNSPLHF; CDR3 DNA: TGCAGCGTTGCCAGCTCCTATAATTCACCCCTCCACTTT
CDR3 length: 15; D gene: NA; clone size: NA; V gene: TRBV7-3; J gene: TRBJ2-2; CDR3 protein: CASSSSGTNTGELFF; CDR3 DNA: TGTGCCAGCAGTTCAAGCGGCACGAACACCGGGGAGCTGTTTTTT
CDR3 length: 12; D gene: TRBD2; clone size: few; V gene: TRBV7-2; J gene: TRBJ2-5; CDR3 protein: CASSLGGGAQYF; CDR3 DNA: TGTGCCAGCAGCTTAGGCGGGGGGGCTCAGTACTTC
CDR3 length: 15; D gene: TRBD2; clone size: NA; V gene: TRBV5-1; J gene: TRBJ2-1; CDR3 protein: CASSLAGGPGNEQFF; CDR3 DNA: TGCGCCAGCAGCTTAGCGGGAGGGCCAGGGAATGAGCAGTTCTTC
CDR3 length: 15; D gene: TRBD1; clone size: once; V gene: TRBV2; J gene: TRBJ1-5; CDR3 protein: CASSKQGKSNQPQHF; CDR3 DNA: TGTGCCAGCAGTAAACAGGGGAAGAGCAATCAGCCCCAGCATTTT
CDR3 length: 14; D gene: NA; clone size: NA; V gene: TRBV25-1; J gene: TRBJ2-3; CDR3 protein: CASSGAGGLDTQYF; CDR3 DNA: TGTGCCAGCAGTGGCGCCGGGGGGCTAGATACGCAGTATTTT
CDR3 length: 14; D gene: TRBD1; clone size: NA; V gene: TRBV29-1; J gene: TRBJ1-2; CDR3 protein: CSVEDWEQGTGYTF; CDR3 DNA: TGCAGCGTTGAAGATTGGGAACAGGGGACAGGCTACACCTTC
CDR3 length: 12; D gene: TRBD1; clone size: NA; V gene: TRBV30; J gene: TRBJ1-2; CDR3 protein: CAWGTGRNGYTF; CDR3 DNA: TGTGCCTGGGGGACAGGTCGGAATGGCTACACCTTC
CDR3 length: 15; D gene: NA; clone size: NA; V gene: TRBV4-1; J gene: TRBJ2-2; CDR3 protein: CASSHPPRGTGELFF; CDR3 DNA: TGCGCCAGCAGCCACCCACCGAGGGGGACCGGGGAGCTGTTTTTT
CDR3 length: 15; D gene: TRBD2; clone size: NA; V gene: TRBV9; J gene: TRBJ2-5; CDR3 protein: CASSVHASGGETQYF; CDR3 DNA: TGTGCCAGCAGCGTACATGCTAGCGGGGGAGAGACCCAGTACTTC
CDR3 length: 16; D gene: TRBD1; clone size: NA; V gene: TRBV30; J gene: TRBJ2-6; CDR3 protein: CAWRGQGGSGANVLTF; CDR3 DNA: TGTGCCTGGAGGGGACAGGGGGGATCTGGGGCCAACGTCCTGACTTTC
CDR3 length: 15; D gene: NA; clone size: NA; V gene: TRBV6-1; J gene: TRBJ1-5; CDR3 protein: CASSVSGQNNQPQHF; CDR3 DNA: TGTGCCAGCAGTGTTTCTGGACAGAACAATCAGCCCCAGCATTTT
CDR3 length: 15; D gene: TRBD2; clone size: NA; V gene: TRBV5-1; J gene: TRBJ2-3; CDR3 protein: CASSLASGRPDTQYF; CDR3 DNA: TGCGCCAGCAGCTTGGCTAGCGGGAGACCGGATACGCAGTATTTT
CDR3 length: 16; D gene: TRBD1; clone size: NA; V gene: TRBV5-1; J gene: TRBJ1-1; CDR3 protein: CASSERQGTPNTEAFF; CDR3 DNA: TGCGCCAGCAGCGAAAGACAGGGGACCCCGAACACTGAAGCTTTCTTT
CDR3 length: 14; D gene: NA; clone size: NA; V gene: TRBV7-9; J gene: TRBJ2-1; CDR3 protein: CASSLAGRGHEQFF; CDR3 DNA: TGTGCCAGCAGCTTAGCCGGCAGGGGCCATGAGCAGTTCTTC
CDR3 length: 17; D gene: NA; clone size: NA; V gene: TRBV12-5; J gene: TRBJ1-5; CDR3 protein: CASGLAHGGILQRPQHF; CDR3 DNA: TGTGCTAGTGGTTTGGCCCACGGGGGAATACTGCAGCGGCCCCAGCATTTT
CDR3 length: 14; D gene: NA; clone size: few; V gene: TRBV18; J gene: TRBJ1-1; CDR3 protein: CASSPQNKNTEAFF; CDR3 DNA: TGTGCCAGCTCACCACAGAACAAGAACACTGAAGCTTTCTTT
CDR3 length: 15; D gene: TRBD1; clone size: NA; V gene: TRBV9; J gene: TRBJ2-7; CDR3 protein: CASSPGQGRSYEQYF; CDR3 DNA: TGTGCCAGCAGCCCGGGACAGGGGAGGTCGTACGAGCAGTACTTC
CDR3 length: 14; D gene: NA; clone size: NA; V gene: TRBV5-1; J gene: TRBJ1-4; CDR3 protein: CASSLLNLNEKLFF; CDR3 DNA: TGCGCCAGCAGCTTGCTAAACCTCAATGAAAAACTGTTTTTT
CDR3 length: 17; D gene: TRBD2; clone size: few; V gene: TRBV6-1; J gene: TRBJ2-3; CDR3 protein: CASSALGGDPSTDTQYF; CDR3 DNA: TGTGCCAGCAGTGCCTTGGGGGGGGACCCAAGCACAGATACGCAGTATTTT
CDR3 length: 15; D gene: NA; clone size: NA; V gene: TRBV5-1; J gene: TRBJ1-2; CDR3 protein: CASSYLQGANYGYTF; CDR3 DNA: TGCGCCAGCAGCTATCTACAGGGAGCTAACTATGGCTACACCTTC
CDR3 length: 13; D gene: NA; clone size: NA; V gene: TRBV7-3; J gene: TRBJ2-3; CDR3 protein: CASSLGGTDTQYF; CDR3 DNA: TGTGCCAGCAGCTTAGGCGGGACAGATACGCAGTATTTT
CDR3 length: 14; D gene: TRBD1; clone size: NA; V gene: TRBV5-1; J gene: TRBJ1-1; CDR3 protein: CASSLGQGETEAFF; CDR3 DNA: TGCGCCAGCAGCCTGGGACAGGGCGAAACTGAAGCTTTCTTT
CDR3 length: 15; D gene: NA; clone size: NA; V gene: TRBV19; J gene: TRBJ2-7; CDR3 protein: CASINPRQRAYEQYF; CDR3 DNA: TGTGCCAGTATTAACCCCCGGCAGCGAGCTTACGAGCAGTACTTC
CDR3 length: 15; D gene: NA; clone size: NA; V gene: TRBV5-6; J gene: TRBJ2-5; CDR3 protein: CASSLGTPGGETQYF; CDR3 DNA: TGTGCCAGCAGCTTGGGAACTCCCGGAGGGGAGACCCAGTACTTC
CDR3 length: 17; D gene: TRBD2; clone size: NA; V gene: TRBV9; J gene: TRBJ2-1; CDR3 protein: CASSVEASGSSYNEQFF; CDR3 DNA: TGTGCCAGCAGCGTAGAGGCTAGCGGAAGCTCCTACAATGAGCAGTTCTTC
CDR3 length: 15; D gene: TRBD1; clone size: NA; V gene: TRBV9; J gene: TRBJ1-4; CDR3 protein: CASSPGDRGNEKLFF; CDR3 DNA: TGTGCCAGCAGCCCCGGGGACAGGGGTAATGAAAAACTGTTTTTT
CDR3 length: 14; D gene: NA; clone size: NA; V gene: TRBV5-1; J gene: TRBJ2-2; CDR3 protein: CASSSDPNTGELFF; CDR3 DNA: TGCGCCAGCAGTAGCGATCCGAACACCGGGGAGCTGTTTTTT
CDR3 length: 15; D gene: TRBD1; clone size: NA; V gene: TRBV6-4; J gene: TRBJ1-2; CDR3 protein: CASSDFPGQGIGYTF; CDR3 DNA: TGTGCCAGCAGTGACTTTCCGGGACAGGGTATCGGCTACACCTTC